This T cell receptor beta chain is drawn from a study of blood T cell repertoires in COVID-19. Study context: Samples taken during acute and convalescent COVID-19 were collected in the United States, Italy and Spain. T cells, B-cell-depleted T cells, or PBMCs supplied cDNA or gDNA.

The V end was cut by 4 bases, the J end by 5 bases, with 17 bases between. The CDR3 extends over 15 amino acids. Germline values: CDR1 SGHNT, CDR2 YENEEA. Original processing methods: Reference gene primer amplification gave estimated nucleated cell counts. Using immunoSEQ multiplex PCR, the repertoire was profiled, and TCRdb retains in-frame clones only, with some absent. The V and J calls and clone size come from that table; D and trimming were worked out from the DNA. The sample includes roughly 260,000 clones, 70% to 90% of them seen just once. This TCR came from a woman aged 40 to 49 who had recovered from COVID-19. The sample consisted of peripheral blood. V gene TRBV11-3 combines with J gene TRBJ2-5; possibly TRBD2 for D (6 bases). CDR3 sequence (DNA): TGTGCCAGCAGCTCCGGGACCGGGACTCGCGAGACCCAGTACTTC. Amino acid sequence: CASSSGTGTRETQYF.